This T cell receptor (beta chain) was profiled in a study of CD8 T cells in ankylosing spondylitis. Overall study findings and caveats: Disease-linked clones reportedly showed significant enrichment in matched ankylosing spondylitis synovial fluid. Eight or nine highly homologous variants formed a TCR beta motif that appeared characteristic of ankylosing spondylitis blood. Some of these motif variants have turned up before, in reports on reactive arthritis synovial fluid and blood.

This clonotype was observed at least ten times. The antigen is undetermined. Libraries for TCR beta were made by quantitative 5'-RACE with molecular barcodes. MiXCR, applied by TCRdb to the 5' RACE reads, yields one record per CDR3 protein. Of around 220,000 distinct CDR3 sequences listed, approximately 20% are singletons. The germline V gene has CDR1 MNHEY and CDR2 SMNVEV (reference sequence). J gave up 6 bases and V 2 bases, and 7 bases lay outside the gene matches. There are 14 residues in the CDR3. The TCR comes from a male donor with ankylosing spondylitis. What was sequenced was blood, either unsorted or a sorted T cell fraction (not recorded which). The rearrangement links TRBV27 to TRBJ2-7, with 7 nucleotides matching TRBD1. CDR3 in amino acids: CASSLDANRGEQYF. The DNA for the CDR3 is TGTGCCAGCAGTTTAGACGCGAACAGGGGCGAGCAGTACTTC.